Shown below are 25 T cell receptor beta chains from a single sample sequenced in a study of blood T cell repertoires in COVID-19. Repertoires were generated with immunoSEQ multiplex PCR, while TCRdb's copy carries only in-frame clones and drops some. Of fewer than 350,000 clones listed, roughly 85% are singletons. Sequencing was carried out using PBMCs or T cells enriched from blood (not recorded which). The receptors were gathered from a middle-aged woman who had recovered from COVID-19.

This clone came up once. One junction end does not reproduce the germline sequence, and a read error may be involved. V is TRBV30 and J is TRBJ2-7, with 8 nucleotides matching TRBD1. This CDR3 is built from 14 residues. Germline V gene lookup returns CDR1 GTSNPN and CDR2 SVGIG (reference sequence). CDR3 DNA: TGTGCCTGGAGTGTACTAGGACAGGGCCCCCCTTCTCACTTC. Protein product: CAWSVLGQGPPSHF.

The chain is built from TRBV15 and TRBJ2-1; D may be TRBD2 (6 bases). CDR1 is LNHNV, CDR2 YYDKDF, per germline (reference sequence). With 0 bases removed from V and 9 bases from J, the gap between germline ends came to 15 bases. The CDR3 loop spans 15 amino acids. The CDR3 DNA is TGTGCCACCAGCAGAGATCCTTATGCCGGGGGTGAGCAGTTCTTC. Amino acids: CATSRDPYAGGEQFF.

This sequence joins TRBV24-1 and TRBJ1-6; 7 bases align to TRBD1. This CDR3 comprises 15 residues. J was trimmed by 8 bases and V by 4 bases; bases with no gene match: 7. Germline assignment: CDR1 KGHDR and CDR2 SFDVKD. The CDR3 sequence is CATSDTGTADSPLHF. Written as DNA, the CDR3 is TGTGCCACCAGTGACACCGGGACAGCCGATTCACCCCTCCACTTT.

This clone was seen just once. This chain links TRBV11-3 with TRBJ2-5; no clear D gene. The germline CDR1 and CDR2 sequences are SGHNT and YENEEA. Trimming left V 1 base short and J 2 bases short, with 5 bases between. CDR3 length equals 13 residues. The CDR3 DNA reads TGTGCCAGCAGCTTAGGGGCTCAAGAGACCCAGTACTTC. Its translation is CASSLGAQETQYF.

The chain carries TRBV2 and TRBJ2-5, with 8 positions matching TRBD1. Trimming cost V 6 bases and J 0 bases; bases outside gene matches: 9. The CDR3 has 16 amino acids. Germline CDR1 is SNHLY and CDR2 is FYNNEI. This chain's CDR3 is CASRPTGATNQETQYF. For the CDR3, the DNA is TGTGCCAGCAGGCCGACAGGGGCGACAAACCAAGAGACCCAGTACTTC.

The chain uses TRBV3-1 (or the pseudogene TRBV3-2) and TRBJ2-5, with 7 bases lining up with TRBD1. Germline CDR1 and CDR2: LGHDT and YNNKEL (reference sequence). The CDR3 has 14 residues. Trimming removed 1 base from V and 5 bases from J; junction bases left unmatched: 4. The CDR3 reads CASSQGQGGETQYF. In DNA, the CDR3 is TGTGCCAGCAGCCAAGGACAGGGCGGGGAGACCCAGTACTTC.

V is TRBV2 and J is TRBJ1-2; weak D call: TRBD1 (5 bases). V was trimmed by 6 bases and J by 3 bases, leaving 17 bases between them. Germline loops: CDR1 SNHLY, CDR2 FYNNEI. The CDR3 sequence is 15 residues long. The DNA for the CDR3 is TGTGCCAGCAGCGATGGGGCCTTCGGTTACTATGGCTACACCTTC. The encoded protein is CASSDGAFGYYGYTF.

The V and J genes are TRBV29-1 and TRBJ2-7, with D possibly being TRBD1 (5 bases). This CDR3 is 15 amino acids long. Germline assignment: CDR1 SQVTM and CDR2 ANQGSEA. Deletions cut 7 bases from V and 3 bases from J, with 22 bases between. The CDR3 nucleotides are TGCAGCGCCGAGGCCGGCCAGGGCTTAGACTACGAGCAGTACTTC. It is translated as CSAEAGQGLDYEQYF.

This clone was observed a handful of times. V gene TRBV5-1 combines with J gene TRBJ2-2, with D tentatively TRBD1 (6 bases). The germline gives CDR1 SGHRS, CDR2 YFSETQ. The CDR3 has 14 amino acids. The V and J ends lost 4 bases and 4 bases respectively, with 11 bases between them. CDR3 nucleotides: TGCGCCAGCAGCCACGGGACAACCACCGGGGAGCTGTTTTTT. Protein sequence: CASSHGTTTGELFF.

This rearrangement joins TRBV5-5 to TRBJ2-6; D is ambiguous. Germline loops: CDR1 SGHKS, CDR2 YYEKEE (reference sequence). V was clipped by 2 bases and J by 0 bases, with 9 bases between them. The CDR3 length is 16 residues. As DNA, the CDR3 is TGTGCCAGCAGCTTTCGAGGTGACTCTGGGGCCAACGTCCTGACTTTC. Amino acids: CASSFRGDSGANVLTF.

V usage is TRBV27 and J usage is TRBJ1-6; 9 bases match TRBD1. Germline V gene lookup returns CDR1 MNHEY and CDR2 SMNVEV (reference sequence). Unmatched junction bases numbered 5, after V lost 1 base and J lost 10 bases. The CDR3 sequence is 15 residues long. The CDR3 region has the DNA TGTGCCAGCAGTTTATATCCGGGGACAGGGTCACCCCTCCACTTT. It codes for CASSLYPGTGSPLHF.

The chain is built from TRBV30 and TRBJ1-4; D unresolved. The CDR3 contains 10 residues. The germline CDR1 and CDR2 sequences are GTSNPN and SVGIG (reference sequence). The CDR3 nucleotides read TGTGCTGGACTCGATGAAAAACTGTTTTTT. This gives the protein CAGLDEKLFF.

The chain employs TRBV10-3 and TRBJ2-7; 8 positions agree with TRBD1. Germline V CDR1 and CDR2: ENHRY, SYGVKD. J lost 6 bases, V lost 4 bases, and 2 bases had no gene match. CDR3 size: 12 residues. CDR3 in amino acids: CAISVDRGEQYF. The CDR3 DNA sequence: TGTGCCATCAGTGTAGACAGGGGCGAGCAGTACTTC.

This clone occurred a few times. This chain uses TRBV4-3 with TRBJ2-7; 12 bases are a match to TRBD2. V lost 1 base, J lost 3 bases, and 4 bases stayed unmatched. Germline V gene lookup returns CDR1 LGHNA and CDR2 YSLEER. The CDR3 spans 16 residues. The CDR3 sequence: CASSQGGLAGSYEQYF. As DNA, the CDR3 is TGCGCCAGCAGCCAAGGAGGACTAGCGGGGAGCTACGAGCAGTACTTC.

V gene TRBV24-1 combines with J gene TRBJ2-1; 16 nucleotides align to TRBD2. This CDR3 spans 19 amino acids. V shed 1 base, J shed 9 bases, and the junction held 11 bases outside the gene matches. Germline CDR1 is KGHDR and CDR2 is SFDVKD. The CDR3 DNA sequence: TGTGCCACCAGTGATTTAAAACCGGGACTAGCGGGAGGGCCCGCTGAGCAGTTCTTC. Protein: CATSDLKPGLAGGPAEQFF.

The J gene is TRBJ2-7, the V gene TRBV7-2; TRBD1 is a possible D gene (7 bases). The germline V and J ends were trimmed by 0 bases and 6 bases, with 15 bases remaining between them. Germline CDR1 reads SGHTA; CDR2 reads FQGNSA. The CDR3 has 15 residues. The CDR3 reads CASSLALRQGGEQYF. The CDR3 DNA reads TGTGCCAGCAGCTTAGCGCTGCGACAGGGAGGCGAGCAGTACTTC.

The sample holds one count of this clone. The V call is TRBV7-9, the J call TRBJ2-5, with D uncertain. The CDR3 covers 11 residues. Trimming left V 3 bases short and J 5 bases short, with 4 bases between. Looked up from germline, CDR1 is SEHNR and CDR2 is FQNEAQ (reference sequence). The CDR3 loop reads CASSFGETQYF. Written as DNA, the CDR3 is TGTGCCAGCAGCTTTGGCGAGACCCAGTACTTC.

The chain carries TRBV7-2 and TRBJ1-4; possibly TRBD1 for D (6 bases). Deletions cut 4 bases from V and 7 bases from J, with 16 bases between. This CDR3 is 15 amino acids long. CDR1 is SGHTA and CDR2 is FQGNSA in the germline V gene. Written as DNA, the CDR3 is TGTGCCAGCAGCTCCAACAGGGCACGGAGTGAAAAACTGTTTTTT. It encodes CASSSNRARSEKLFF.

A remark on this clone: The junction departs from germline at one end; a sequencing error may be responsible. The chain recombines TRBV6-1 with TRBJ1-1; 8 bases fit TRBD1. Germline V CDR1 and CDR2: MNHNS, SASEGT. The CDR3 totals 15 residues. The CDR3 coding sequence is TGTGCCAGCAGAGAAGGGTGGTCGACAGGGGTGGTAGCTTTCTTT. Encoded protein: CASREGWSTGVVAFF.

The V call is TRBV7-9, the J call TRBJ2-5, with TRBD2 matching over 13 bases. With 4 bases clipped from V and 5 bases from J, the junction kept 4 bases outside the gene matches. The CDR3 has 15 residues. Germline V gives CDR1 SEHNR, CDR2 FQNEAQ (reference sequence). The CDR3 loop reads CASSSGTSGMETQYF. The CDR3 DNA sequence: TGTGCCAGCAGCTCCGGGACTAGCGGGATGGAGACCCAGTACTTC.

This rearrangement joins TRBV19 to TRBJ2-7; D is possibly TRBD1 (5 bases). Germline loops: CDR1 LNHDA, CDR2 SQIVND (reference sequence). The CDR3 extends over 13 amino acids. V was pared by 0 bases and J by 3 bases, with 6 bases between. DNA of the CDR3: TGTGCCAGTAGTATAGATCAGGGCTACGAGCAGTACTTC. Its protein product is CASSIDQGYEQYF.

This chain joins TRBV28 and TRBJ1-2; TRBD1 matches at 9 bases. CDR1 MDHEN and CDR2 SYDVKM come from the germline V gene. V lost 2 bases, J lost 7 bases, and 5 bases stayed unmatched. The CDR3 contains 14 residues. The CDR3 nucleotides are TGTGCCAGCAGTTTAGGAACAGGGGGCTCTGGCTACACCTTC. The encoded protein is CASSLGTGGSGYTF.

This clone was counted once. The chain employs TRBV7-9 and TRBJ1-4, with D possibly being TRBD1 (5 bases). Germline V lookup: CDR1 SEHNR, CDR2 FQNEAQ (reference sequence). The V end lost 4 bases, the J end lost 1 base, and 10 bases lay between the germline ends. This CDR3 spans 15 amino acids. The CDR3 nucleotides are TGTGCCAGCAGCTCCCCCAGGGAAACTAATGAAAAACTGTTTTTT. Its translation: CASSSPRETNEKLFF.

This clone was counted once. The rearrangement uses TRBV11-2 and TRBJ1-3, with D possibly TRBD1 on 5 matching bases. Per the germline V gene, CDR1 is SGHAT and CDR2 is FQNNGV. The CDR3 is 18 amino acids. The V and J ends lost 9 bases and 0 bases respectively, with 24 bases between them. The DNA of the CDR3 is TGTGCCAGTTTAAGATACGGAGGGACTGACAGCTCTGGAAACACCATATATTTT. It translates to CASLRYGGTDSSGNTIYF.

This chain joins TRBV19 and TRBJ2-1; TRBD1 matches at 7 bases. The CDR3 has 14 residues. J was trimmed by 5 bases and V by 2 bases; bases with no gene match: 3. CDR1 and CDR2 from the germline V gene are LNHDA and SQIVND (reference sequence). CDR3 amino acids: CASSISTGDNEQFF. CDR3 bases: TGTGCCAGTAGTATAAGCACAGGGGACAATGAGCAGTTCTTC.